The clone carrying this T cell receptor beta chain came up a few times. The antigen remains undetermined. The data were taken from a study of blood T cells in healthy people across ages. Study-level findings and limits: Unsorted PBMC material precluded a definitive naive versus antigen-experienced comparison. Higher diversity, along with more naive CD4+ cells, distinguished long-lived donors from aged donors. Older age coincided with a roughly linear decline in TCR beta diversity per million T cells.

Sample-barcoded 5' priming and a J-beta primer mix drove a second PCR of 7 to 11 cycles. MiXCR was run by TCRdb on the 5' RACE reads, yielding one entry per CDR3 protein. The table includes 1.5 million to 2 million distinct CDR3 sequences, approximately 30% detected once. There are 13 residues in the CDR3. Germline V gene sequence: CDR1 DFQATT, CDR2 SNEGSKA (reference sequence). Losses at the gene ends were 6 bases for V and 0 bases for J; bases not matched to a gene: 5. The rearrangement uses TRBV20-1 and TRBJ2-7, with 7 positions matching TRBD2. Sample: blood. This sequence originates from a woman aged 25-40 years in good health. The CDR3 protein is CSAPLADSYEQYF. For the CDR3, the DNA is TGCAGTGCACCTCTAGCGGACTCCTACGAGCAGTACTTC.